This T cell receptor (beta chain) emerged from a study of shared clonotypes between healthy human individuals. General observations from the study: Researchers found naive subsets generally carried larger estimated richness than memory subsets.

Concerning this clone: Antigen specificity is unknown.

The protocol was immunoSEQ multiplex PCR, while the TCRdb copy is restricted to in-frame clones and leaves out a portion. The sample carries approximately 1,500,000 clones, approximately 98% recorded once. V was trimmed by 2 bases and J by 0 bases, leaving 8 bases between them. From germline, CDR1 is KGHSH and CDR2 LQKENI. The CDR3 is made up of 14 amino acids. Nashville, Tennessee was home to all donors, who were Caucasian adults. The J gene is TRBJ2-7, the V gene TRBV18; D is possibly TRBD2 (6 bases). Sequencing was performed on naive CD4+ T cells sorted from blood. The subset: CD45RA+ positively selected. This sequence was found in a man aged 25-40 years in good health. The CDR3 nucleotides are TGTGCCAGCTCACCAATGGGACTCTCCTACGAGCAGTACTTC. Translating it yields CASSPMGLSYEQYF.